The rows below give T cell receptor beta chains drawn from one sample of a study of siplizumab effects on memory and regulatory T cells. TCRdb's table, derived via immunoSEQ multiplex PCR, lists solely in-frame clones and lacks some. Of about 110,000 clones listed, roughly 94% are singletons. The sample comprised Tregs sorted from blood. Receptor source: a human donor in good health. Each CDR3 is given with its conserved first and last residue. D genes are given only for firm matches. Clone size, where shown, is once, few, many, or a class for clones that have expanded.

J	D	size	length	V	CDR3	DNA
TRBJ2-3	-	-	15	TRBV7-2	CASSVGWGNTDTQYF	TGTGCCAGCAGCGTTGGGTGGGGCAACACAGATACGCAGTATTTT
TRBJ2-3	-	-	11	TRBV9	CASSALGPQYF	TGTGCCAGCAGCGCCCTCGGTCCGCAGTATTTT
TRBJ1-1	-	-	13	TRBV18	CASSPAVGAEAFF	TGTGCCAGCTCACCGGCCGTTGGCGCTGAAGCTTTCTTT
TRBJ2-2	-	-	12	TRBV15	CATSRLAGELFF	TGTGCCACCAGCAGACTAGCCGGGGAGCTGTTTTTT
TRBJ2-7	-	-	14	TRBV6-5	CASSYSATGYEQYF	TGTGCCAGCAGTTACTCTGCTACAGGATACGAGCAGTACTTC
TRBJ1-4	TRBD1	-	15	TRBV5-1	CASSLGDREGEKLFF	TGCGCCAGCAGCTTGGGGGACAGGGAAGGAGAAAAACTGTTTTTT
TRBJ1-1	TRBD1	-	16	TRBV7-2	CASSLLWSGGNTEAFF	TGTGCCAGCAGCTTACTTTGGTCAGGGGGGAACACTGAAGCTTTCTTT
TRBJ2-1	-	few	13	TRBV25-1	CASSEDIVDSQFF	TGTGCCAGCAGTGAAGATATCGTTGACTCCCAGTTCTTC
TRBJ1-4	-	-	11	TRBV29-1	CSGREGEKLFF	TGCAGCGGCAGGGAAGGTGAAAAACTGTTTTTT
TRBJ2-7	TRBD1	-	13	TRBV7-6	CASSFRQGYEQYF	TGTGCCAGCAGTTTTCGACAGGGGTACGAGCAGTACTTC
TRBJ2-2	-	-	15	TRBV29-1	CSVEDFGDTTGELFF	TGCAGCGTTGAAGACTTCGGGGATACCACCGGGGAGCTGTTTTTT
TRBJ2-7	TRBD1	-	14	TRBV6-5	CASSPPGQVSEQYF	TGTGCCAGCAGTCCCCCCGGACAGGTTTCAGAGCAGTACTTC
TRBJ2-7	-	-	13	TRBV7-6	CASSRGATYEQYF	TGTGCCAGCAGCAGGGGCGCGACCTACGAGCAGTACTTC
TRBJ2-5	-	-	12	TRBV5-1	CASSLAYETQYF	TGCGCCAGCAGCTTGGCCTATGAGACCCAGTACTTC
TRBJ2-7	TRBD2	-	14	TRBV19	CASSITREEGEQYF	TGTGCCAGTAGTATAACCCGGGAGGAAGGCGAGCAGTACTTC
TRBJ1-6	TRBD1	once	15	TRBV6-5	CASSYSTGEGSPLHF	TGTGCCAGCAGTTACTCAACAGGGGAGGGTTCACCCCTCCACTTT
TRBJ2-1	-	-	10	TRBV7-2	CASSLGEQFF	TGTGCCAGCAGCTTAGGAGAGCAGTTCTTC
TRBJ1-1	-	-	12	TRBV10-3	CAIRGGSTEAFF	TGTGCCATCAGAGGGGGTAGCACTGAAGCTTTCTTT
TRBJ1-3	-	-	11	TRBV5-4	CASFQETLIYF	TGTGCCAGCTTCCAAGAGACCTTGATATATTTT
TRBJ1-2	-	once	15	TRBV15	CATSREAGGFYGYTF	TGTGCCACCAGCAGAGAAGCGGGGGGATTTTATGGCTACACCTTC
TRBJ2-4	TRBD1	-	15	TRBV19	CASSSRDRVVNIQYF	TGTGCCAGTAGTAGCCGGGACAGGGTCGTAAACATTCAGTACTTC
TRBJ1-5	TRBD1	-	15	TRBV25-1	CASSTRDSPNQPQHF	TGTGCCAGCAGTACCCGGGACAGCCCTAATCAGCCCCAGCATTTT
TRBJ1-3	-	-	11	TRBV5-6	CASSLGHTIYF	TGTGCCAGCAGCTTGGGACACACCATATATTTT
TRBJ2-3	-	-	15	TRBV19	CASRFYGAAGDTQYF	TGTGCCAGTAGATTCTACGGAGCGGCGGGAGATACGCAGTATTTT
TRBJ2-7	-	-	13	TRBV7-2	CASTIQEGYEQYF	TGTGCCAGCACAATCCAAGAGGGGTACGAGCAGTACTTC
TRBJ1-2	-	once	13	TRBV6-5	CASSAGFNYGYTF	TGTGCCAGCAGTGCGGGTTTCAACTATGGCTACACCTTC
TRBJ1-5	-	-	18	TRBV4-1	CASSQVRGADRSNQPQHF	TGCGCCAGCAGCCAAGTCCGAGGGGCGGATAGGAGCAATCAGCCCCAGCATTTT
TRBJ2-3	TRBD1	-	15	TRBV4-2	CASSQGDRSTDTQYF	TGTGCCAGCAGCCAAGGGGACAGGAGCACAGATACGCAGTATTTT
TRBJ2-5	-	-	14	TRBV11-2	CASSSQGRQETQYF	TGTGCCAGCAGCTCCCAGGGGCGACAAGAGACCCAGTACTTC
TRBJ1-5	-	-	13	TRBV9	CASSVDEGQPQHF	TGTGCCAGCAGCGTAGATGAGGGCCAGCCCCAGCATTTT
TRBJ1-5	TRBD1	-	17	TRBV7-9	CASSLGLGQGALEPQHF	TGTGCCAGCAGCTTAGGGCTAGGACAGGGGGCTTTAGAGCCCCAGCATTTT
TRBJ2-1	TRBD1	-	15	TRBV7-2	CASSLAQGAYNEQFF	TGTGCCAGCAGCTTAGCACAGGGGGCCTACAATGAGCAGTTCTTC
TRBJ1-2	TRBD1	-	14	TRBV7-8	CASSLGGQGGGYTF	TGTGCCAGCAGCTTAGGGGGACAGGGAGGTGGCTACACCTTC
TRBJ2-1	TRBD2	-	17	TRBV11-3	CASSLGASGSSYNEQFF	TGTGCCAGCAGCTTAGGGGCTAGCGGTTCCTCCTACAATGAGCAGTTCTTC
TRBJ2-5	-	-	12	TRBV6-5	CASSYSPETQYF	TGTGCCAGCAGTTACTCGCCTGAGACCCAGTACTTC